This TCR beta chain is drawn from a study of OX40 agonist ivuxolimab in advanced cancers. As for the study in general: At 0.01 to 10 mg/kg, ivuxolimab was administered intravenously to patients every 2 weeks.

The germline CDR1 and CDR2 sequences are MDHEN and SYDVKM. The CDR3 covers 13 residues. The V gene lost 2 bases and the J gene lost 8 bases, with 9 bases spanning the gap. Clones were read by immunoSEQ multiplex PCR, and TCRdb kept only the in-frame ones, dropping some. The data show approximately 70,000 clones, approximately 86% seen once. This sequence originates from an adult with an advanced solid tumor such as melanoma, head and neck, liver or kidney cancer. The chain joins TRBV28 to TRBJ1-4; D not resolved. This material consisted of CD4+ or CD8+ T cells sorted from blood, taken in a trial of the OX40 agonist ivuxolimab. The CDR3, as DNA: TGTGCCAGCAGTTTAAACTTGGGCGAAAAACTGTTTTTT. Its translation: CASSLNLGEKLFF. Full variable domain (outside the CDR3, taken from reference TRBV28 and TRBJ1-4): DVKVTQSSRYLVKRTGEKVFLECVQDMDHENMFWYRQDPGLGLRLIYFSYDVKMKEKGDIPEGYSVSREKKERFSLILESASTNQTSMYLCASSLNLGEKLFFGSGTQLSVL.